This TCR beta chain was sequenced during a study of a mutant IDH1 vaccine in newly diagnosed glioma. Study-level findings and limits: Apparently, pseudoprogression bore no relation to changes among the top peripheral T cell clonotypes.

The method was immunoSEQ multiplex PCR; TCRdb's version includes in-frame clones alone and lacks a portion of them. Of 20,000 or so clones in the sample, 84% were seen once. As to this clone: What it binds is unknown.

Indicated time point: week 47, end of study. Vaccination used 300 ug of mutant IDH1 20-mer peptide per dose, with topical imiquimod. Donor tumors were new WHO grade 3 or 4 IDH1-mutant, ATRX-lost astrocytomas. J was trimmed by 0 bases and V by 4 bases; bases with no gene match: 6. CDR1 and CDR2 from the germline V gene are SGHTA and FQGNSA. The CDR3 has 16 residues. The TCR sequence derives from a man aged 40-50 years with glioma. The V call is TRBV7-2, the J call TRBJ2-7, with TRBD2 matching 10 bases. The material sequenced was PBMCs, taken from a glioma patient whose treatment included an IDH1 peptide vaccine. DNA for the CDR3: TGTGCCAGCAGCTCAGGACTAGCGGTCTTCTCCTACGAGCAGTACTTC. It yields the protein CASSSGLAVFSYEQYF.